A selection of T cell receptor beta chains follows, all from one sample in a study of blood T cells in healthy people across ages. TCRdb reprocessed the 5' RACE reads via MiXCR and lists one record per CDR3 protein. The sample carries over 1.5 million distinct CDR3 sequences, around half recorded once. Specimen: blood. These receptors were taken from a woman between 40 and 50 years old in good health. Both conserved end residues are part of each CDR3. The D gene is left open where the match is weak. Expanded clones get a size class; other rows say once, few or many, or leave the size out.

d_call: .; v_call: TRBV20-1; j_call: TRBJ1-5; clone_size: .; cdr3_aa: CSAPEGYNQPQHF; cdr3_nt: TGCAGTGCTCCGGAAGGATACAATCAGCCCCAGCATTTT
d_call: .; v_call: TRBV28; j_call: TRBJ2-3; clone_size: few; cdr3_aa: CASSLTSQDTQYF; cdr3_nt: TGTGCCAGCAGCCTGACTAGTCAAGATACGCAGTATTTT
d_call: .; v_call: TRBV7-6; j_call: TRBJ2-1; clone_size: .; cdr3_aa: CASSFVPGDNEQFF; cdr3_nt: TGTGCCAGCAGCTTCGTGCCAGGAGACAATGAGCAGTTCTTC
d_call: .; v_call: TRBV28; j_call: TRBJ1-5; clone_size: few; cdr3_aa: CASRLRAGPQHF; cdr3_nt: TGTGCCAGCAGGCTGAGGGCAGGGCCCCAGCATTTT
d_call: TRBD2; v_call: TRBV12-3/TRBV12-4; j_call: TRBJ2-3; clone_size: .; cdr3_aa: CASSGLGGMGDTQYF; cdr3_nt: TGTGCCAGCAGTGGACTAGGTGGTATGGGAGATACGCAGTATTTT
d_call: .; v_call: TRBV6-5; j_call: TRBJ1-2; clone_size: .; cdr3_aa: CASRDTLVGYTF; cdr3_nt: TGTGCCAGCAGGGACACGCTGGTTGGCTACACCTTC
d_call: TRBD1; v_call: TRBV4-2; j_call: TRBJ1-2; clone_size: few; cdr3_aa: CASSQSGTGGAGGYTF; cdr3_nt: TGTGCCAGCAGCCAGTCCGGGACAGGGGGCGCGGGAGGCTACACCTTC
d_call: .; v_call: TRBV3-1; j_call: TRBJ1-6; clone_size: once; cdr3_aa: CASSQDRSASPLHF; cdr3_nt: TGTGCCAGCAGCCAAGATCGGTCGGCTTCACCCCTCCACTTT
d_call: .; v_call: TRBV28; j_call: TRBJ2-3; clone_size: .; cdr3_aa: CASSQTRRKDTQYF; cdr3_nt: TGTGCCAGCAGTCAGACTAGACGGAAAGATACGCAGTATTTT
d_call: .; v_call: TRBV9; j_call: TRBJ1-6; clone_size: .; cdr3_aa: CASSVEEGSSYNSPLHF; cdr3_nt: TGTGCCAGCAGCGTAGAGGAGGGGAGCTCCTATAATTCACCCCTCCACTTT
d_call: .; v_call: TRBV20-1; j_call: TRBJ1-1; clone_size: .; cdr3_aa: CSATGHPGNTEAFF; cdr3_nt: TGCAGTGCTACTGGACACCCCGGAAACACTGAAGCTTTCTTT
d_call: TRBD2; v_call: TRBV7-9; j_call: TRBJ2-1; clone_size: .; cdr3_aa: CASSLEDSEVAGTYNEQFF; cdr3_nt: TGTGCCAGCAGCTTAGAGGACTCAGAGGTAGCGGGTACCTACAATGAGCAGTTCTTC
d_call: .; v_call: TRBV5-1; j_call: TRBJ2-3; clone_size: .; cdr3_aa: CASSSLLATDTQYF; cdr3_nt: TGCGCCAGCAGCTCACTTTTAGCAACAGATACGCAGTATTTT
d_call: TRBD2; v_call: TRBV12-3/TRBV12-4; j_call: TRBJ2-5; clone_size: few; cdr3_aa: CASSDLTSGQETQYF; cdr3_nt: TGTGCCAGCAGTGACCTCACTAGCGGCCAAGAGACCCAGTACTTC
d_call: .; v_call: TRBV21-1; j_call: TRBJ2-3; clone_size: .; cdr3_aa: CASSKATKVRADTQYF; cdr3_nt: TGTGCCAGCAGCAAAGCAACTAAGGTGAGGGCAGATACGCAGTATTTT
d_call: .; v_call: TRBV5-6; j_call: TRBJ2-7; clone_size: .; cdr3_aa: CASRHSGVYEQYF; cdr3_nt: TGTGCCAGCAGACATAGCGGAGTCTACGAGCAGTACTTC
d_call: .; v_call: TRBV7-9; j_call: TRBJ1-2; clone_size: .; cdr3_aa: CASSPEPGRIFYGYTF; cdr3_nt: TGTGCCAGCAGCCCCGAACCGGGACGGATATTCTATGGCTACACCTTC
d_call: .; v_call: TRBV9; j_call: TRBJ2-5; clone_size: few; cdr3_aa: CASTLNPDHQETQYF; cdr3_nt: TGTGCCAGCACCCTTAATCCGGACCACCAAGAGACCCAGTACTTC
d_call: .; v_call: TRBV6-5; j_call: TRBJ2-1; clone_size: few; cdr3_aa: CASSYRPYNEQFF; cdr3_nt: TGTGCCAGCAGTTACAGGCCCTACAATGAGCAGTTCTTC
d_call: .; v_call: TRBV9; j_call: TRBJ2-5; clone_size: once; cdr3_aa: CASSVGPNPVGETQYF; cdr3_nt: TGTGCCAGCAGCGTAGGTCCAAACCCTGTGGGGGAGACCCAGTACTTC
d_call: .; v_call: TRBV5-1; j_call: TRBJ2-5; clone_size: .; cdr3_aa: CASRTVLSATQYF; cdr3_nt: TGCGCCAGCAGAACGGTCCTAAGTGCGACCCAGTACTTC
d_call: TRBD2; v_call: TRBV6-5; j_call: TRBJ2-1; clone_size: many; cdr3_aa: CASSYASGGTNEQFF; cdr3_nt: TGTGCCAGCAGTTATGCGAGCGGGGGGACCAATGAGCAGTTCTTC
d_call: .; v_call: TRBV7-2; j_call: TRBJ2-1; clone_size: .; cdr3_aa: CASSTREGRVPFF; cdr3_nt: TGTGCCAGCAGCACAAGGGAAGGCAGAGTGCCGTTCTTC
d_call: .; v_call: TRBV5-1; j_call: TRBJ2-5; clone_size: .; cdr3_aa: CASSSQGREETQYF; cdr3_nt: TGCGCCAGCAGCTCCCAGGGGCGGGAAGAGACCCAGTACTTC
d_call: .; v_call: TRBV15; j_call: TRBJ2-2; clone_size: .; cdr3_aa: CATSGSRTHHTGELFF; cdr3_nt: TGTGCCACCAGCGGTTCTCGGACACACCACACCGGGGAGCTGTTTTTT
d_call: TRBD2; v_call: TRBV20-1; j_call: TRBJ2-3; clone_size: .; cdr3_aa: CSARRGGADTQYF; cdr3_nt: TGCAGTGCTAGGCGGGGGGGGGCAGATACGCAGTATTTT
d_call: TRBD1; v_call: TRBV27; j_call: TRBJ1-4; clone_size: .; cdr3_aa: CASSPETGELHEKLFF; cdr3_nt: TGTGCCAGCAGTCCCGAGACAGGGGAACTACATGAAAAACTGTTTTTT
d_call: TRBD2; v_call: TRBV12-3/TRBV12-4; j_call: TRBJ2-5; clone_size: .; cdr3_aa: CASSRASGVRSQETQYF; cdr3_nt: TGTGCCAGCAGTCGGGCTAGCGGGGTAAGGTCTCAAGAGACCCAGTACTTC
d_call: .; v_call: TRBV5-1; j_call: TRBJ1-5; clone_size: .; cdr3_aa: CASSPDDGYSNQPQHF; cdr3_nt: TGCGCCAGCAGCCCTGACGACGGCTATAGCAATCAGCCCCAGCATTTT
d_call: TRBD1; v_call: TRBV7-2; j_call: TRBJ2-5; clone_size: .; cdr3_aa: CASSTPGQGRLETQYF; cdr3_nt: TGTGCCAGCAGCACCCCGGGACAGGGGAGGTTAGAGACCCAGTACTTC
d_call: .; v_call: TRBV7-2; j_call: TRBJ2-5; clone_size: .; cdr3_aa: CASESRTRQQETQYF; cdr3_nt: TGTGCCAGCGAATCCAGGACGAGACAGCAAGAGACCCAGTACTTC
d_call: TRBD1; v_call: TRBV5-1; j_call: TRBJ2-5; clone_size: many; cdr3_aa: CASSFGQGEETQYF; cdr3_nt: TGTGCCAGCAGCTTCGGACAGGGAGAAGAGACCCAGTACTTC
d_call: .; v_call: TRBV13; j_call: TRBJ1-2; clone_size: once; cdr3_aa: CASSSLERLANYDYTF; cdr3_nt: TGTGCCAGCAGCTCCCTTGAGCGGTTAGCTAACTATGACTACACCTTC
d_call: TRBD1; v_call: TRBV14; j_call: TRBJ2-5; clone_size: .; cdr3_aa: CASSQFGTDVRQETQYF; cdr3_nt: TGTGCCAGCAGCCAATTCGGGACAGATGTCCGGCAAGAGACCCAGTACTTC
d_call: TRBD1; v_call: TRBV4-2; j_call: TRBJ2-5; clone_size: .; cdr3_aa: CASSVLGQGGETQYF; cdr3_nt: TGTGCCAGCAGCGTCCTCGGACAGGGTGGAGAGACCCAGTACTTC
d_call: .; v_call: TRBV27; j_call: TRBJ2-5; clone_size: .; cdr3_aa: CASSSRIGSPETQYF; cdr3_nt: TGTGCCAGCAGTTCCCGCATCGGGTCGCCAGAGACCCAGTACTTC
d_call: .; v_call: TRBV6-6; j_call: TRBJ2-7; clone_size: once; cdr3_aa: CASSRSGLDSYEQYF; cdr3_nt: TGTGCCAGCAGCCGATCGGGACTTGACTCCTACGAGCAGTACTTC
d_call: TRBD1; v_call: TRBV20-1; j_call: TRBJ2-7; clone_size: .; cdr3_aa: CSARNQGASYEQYF; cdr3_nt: TGCAGTGCTAGAAACCAGGGGGCCTCCTACGAGCAGTACTTC
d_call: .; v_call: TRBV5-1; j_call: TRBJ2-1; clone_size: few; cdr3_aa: CASSSATGARASSYNEQFF; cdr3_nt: TGCGCCAGCAGCTCTGCCACGGGGGCCCGCGCCAGCTCCTACAATGAGCAGTTCTTC
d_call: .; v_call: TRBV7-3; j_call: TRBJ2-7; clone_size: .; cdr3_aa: CASSLIREHEQYF; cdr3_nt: TGTGCCAGCAGCTTAATCAGGGAACATGAGCAGTACTTC
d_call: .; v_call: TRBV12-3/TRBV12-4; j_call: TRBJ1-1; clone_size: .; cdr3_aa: CASRQGSAEAFF; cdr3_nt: TGTGCCAGCCGTCAGGGTTCAGCTGAAGCTTTCTTT
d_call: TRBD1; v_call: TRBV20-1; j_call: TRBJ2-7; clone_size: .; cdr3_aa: CSARDDRVVPYEQYF; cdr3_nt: TGCAGTGCTAGAGATGACAGGGTAGTACCCTACGAGCAGTACTTC
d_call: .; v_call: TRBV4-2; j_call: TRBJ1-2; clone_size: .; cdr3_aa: CASSQDLAKANYGYTF; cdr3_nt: TGTGCCAGCAGCCAAGATCTAGCGAAAGCTAACTATGGCTACACCTTC
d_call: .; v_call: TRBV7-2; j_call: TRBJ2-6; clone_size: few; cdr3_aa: CASSLLNPGATGANVLTF; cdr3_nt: TGTGCCAGCAGCTTATTGAATCCGGGGGCGACAGGGGCCAACGTCCTGACTTTC
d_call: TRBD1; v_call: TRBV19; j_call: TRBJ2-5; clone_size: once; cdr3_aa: CASSIGTGTEGAETQYF; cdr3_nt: TGTGCCAGTAGTATAGGGACGGGGACAGAGGGCGCGGAGACCCAGTACTTC
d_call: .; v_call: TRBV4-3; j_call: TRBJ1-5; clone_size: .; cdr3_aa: CASSQEWGYSNQPQHF; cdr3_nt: TGCGCCAGCAGCCAAGAATGGGGGTATAGCAATCAGCCCCAGCATTTT
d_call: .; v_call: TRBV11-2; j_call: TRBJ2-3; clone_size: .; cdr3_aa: CASSTQQGQSTDTQYF; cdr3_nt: TGTGCCAGCAGCACCCAACAGGGCCAGAGCACAGATACGCAGTATTTT
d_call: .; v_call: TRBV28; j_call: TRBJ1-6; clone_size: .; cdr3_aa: CASSPIQGGGSPLHF; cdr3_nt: TGTGCCAGCAGCCCCATCCAGGGAGGAGGTTCACCCCTCCACTTT